The rows below give T cell receptor beta chains drawn from one sample of a study of T cells expressing NK-cell markers. TCRdb re-called the 5' RACE reads and gives one entry per CDR3 protein, without DNA. The repertoire table contains some 150,000 distinct CDR3 sequences. Sequences were obtained from blood T cells: a sorted CD56 or NKG2C T cell subset, CD4+ or CD8+ T cells, or bulk PBMC T cells (not recorded which). The receptors stem from a man between 18 and 29 years old in good health. Both conserved end residues are part of each CDR3.

TRBV5-1	TRBJ2-7	CASRSAGDYEQYF
TRBV19	TRBJ1-1	CASSSSQGSTEAFF
TRBV11-2	TRBJ2-1	CASSPLLAGVDNEQFF
TRBV7-2	TRBJ2-1	CASSLALATPYNEQFF
TRBV3-1	TRBJ1-1	CASSQDVTPGTEAFF
TRBV13	TRBJ2-3	CASSASDQPDTQYF
TRBV3-1	TRBJ2-7	CASSPGVAGNSAYEQYF
TRBV30	TRBJ1-1	CAWSVIGRGNRLDTEAFF
TRBV2	TRBJ2-3	CASSLSRLAGVADTQYF
TRBV5-5	TRBJ2-5	CASSPSHWGSETQYF
TRBV11-2	TRBJ2-2	CASRNTGELFF
TRBV29-1	TRBJ1-1	CSVEDRPGGTEAFF
TRBV29-1	TRBJ2-1	CSVEWATSSYNEQFF
TRBV9	TRBJ2-6	CASSVEVRGSGANVLTF
TRBV19	TRBJ1-2	CASSSGPGGYTF
TRBV18	TRBJ2-3	CASSPPLGDTQYF
TRBV6-5	TRBJ2-3	CASSWTSGRGTDTQYF
TRBV4-3	TRBJ2-1	CASSQDAGFSREGNEQFF
TRBV4-3	TRBJ2-1	CASSRDRGSYNEQFF
TRBV5-5	TRBJ2-7	CASSLVLDEGYEQYF
TRBV12-3/TRBV12-4	TRBJ2-5	CASRPGPGAEETQYF
TRBV11-1	TRBJ2-3	CASSLADLGGSTDTQYF
TRBV14	TRBJ2-1	CASSQGWEQFF
TRBV9	TRBJ2-7	CASSATGTAANEQYF
TRBV6-5	TRBJ2-6	CASSYFGTDSGANVLTF
TRBV12-3/TRBV12-4	TRBJ2-7	CASSGTGPYEQYF
TRBV7-9	TRBJ2-5	CASSSTSGQETQYF
TRBV29-1	TRBJ2-7	CSVFARDNVGYEQYF
TRBV7-2	TRBJ2-5	CASSSVAKETQYF
TRBV28	TRBJ2-7	CASRVGGVTYEQYF
TRBV7-8	TRBJ1-1	CASRIPRTGENTEAFF
TRBV20-1	TRBJ2-5	CSTQPEDRDETQYF
TRBV6-2/TRBV6-3	TRBJ2-3	CASSYFKPTDTQYF
TRBV20-1	TRBJ2-1	CSARVGTGKFF
TRBV6-5	TRBJ2-7	CASSYSGLSTYEQYF
TRBV6-1	TRBJ2-3	CASRRGLAGGRQGTQYF
TRBV6-5	TRBJ2-2	CASSYGGQGDTGELFF
TRBV10-3	TRBJ2-5	CAISDPGETQYF
TRBV5-4	TRBJ2-1	CASSLDGGRNSYNEQFF
TRBV7-9	TRBJ2-3	CASSPERTDTQYF
TRBV12-3/TRBV12-4	TRBJ1-2	CASTNREGNGYTF
TRBV19	TRBJ2-7	CASSASGGPYEQYF
TRBV29-1	TRBJ2-1	CSVITGTLYNEQFF
TRBV7-6	TRBJ2-3	CASSLALAAGGADTQYF